This T cell receptor (beta chain) was captured in a study of shared clonotypes between healthy human individuals. With respect to this clone: Its antigen is undetermined.

Assay: immunoSEQ multiplex PCR; the TCRdb copy retains only in-frame clones and omits some. The sample lists about 1 million clones, about three quarters occurring once. General observations from the study: At large depth, rarefaction still showed sorted-subset sequencing to be incomplete.

This CDR3 is built from 15 residues. Germline V gives CDR1 GTSNPN, CDR2 SVGIG (reference sequence). V dropped 2 bases and J dropped 6; count of bases not matched to a gene: 7. Specimen: memory CD4+ T cells sorted from blood. Noted subset: CD45RA-negative fraction. This receptor was obtained from a man aged 18 to 29 in good health. The rearrangement joins TRBV30 to TRBJ1-4, with 9 bases matching TRBD1. The CDR3 DNA is TGTGCCTGGAGTCCCTCGGGACAGGGCTATGAAAAACTGTTTTTT. Amino acid sequence: CAWSPSGQGYEKLFF.